Below, one T cell receptor (beta chain) is given with its context. The target antigen is unknown. This entry comes from a study of PD-1 blockade in classical Hodgkin lymphoma. Study-wide results and limits: When set against healthy donors, newly diagnosed patients were reported to show lower baseline TCR diversity. Whoever responded completely had baseline diversity much like that seen in newly diagnosed patients. Compared with baseline, CD4+ but not CD8+ TCR diversity had risen significantly by C4D1.

Data came from immunoSEQ multiplex PCR; TCRdb stores just in-frame clones and leaves some out. Of some 39,000 clones listed, around 80% are singletons. As to time point: cycle 4 day 1 (C4D1), after 6 weeks of nivolumab. Exposure to brentuximab vedotin varied, and each patient had relapsed following autologous stem cell transplantation. Germline lookup yields CDR1 MNHNS and CDR2 SASEGT. V was cut by 10 bases and J by 3 bases, with 15 bases left in between. The CDR3 length is 14 residues. The sequence came from a human donor with classical Hodgkin lymphoma. The rearrangement joins TRBV6-1 to TRBJ2-2; D tentatively reads TRBD1 or TRBD2 (7 bases each). This sample comprised peripheral blood mononuclear cells (PBMCs), obtained before the fourth cycle of nivolumab. Here the CDR3 reads CATQGGAHTGELFF. Here the CDR3 DNA reads TGTGCCACCCAGGGGGGGGCTCACACCGGGGAGCTGTTTTTT.